This T cell receptor beta chain was observed in a study of T cells in localized non-small cell lung cancer. In germline, CDR1 is MNHNS, CDR2 SASEGT. The CDR3 is 16 residues long. V was cut by 2 bases and J by 2 bases, with 13 bases left in between. Sequencing used immunoSEQ multiplex PCR; TCRdb keeps in-frame clones, though not all of them. The repertoire consists of tens of thousands of clones, with approximately 90% occurring once and the leading ten covering over 9%. The sequence was obtained from a woman between 35 and 70 years old with stage I lung adenocarcinoma. The rearrangement uses TRBV6-1 and TRBJ1-5; D is unresolved. The material was peripheral blood, obtained before any cancer treatment. CDR3 sequence (DNA): TGTGCCAGCAGTGAATTGGCGGGGTCAGGCAATCAGCCCCAGCATTTT. Protein: CASSELAGSGNQPQHF.